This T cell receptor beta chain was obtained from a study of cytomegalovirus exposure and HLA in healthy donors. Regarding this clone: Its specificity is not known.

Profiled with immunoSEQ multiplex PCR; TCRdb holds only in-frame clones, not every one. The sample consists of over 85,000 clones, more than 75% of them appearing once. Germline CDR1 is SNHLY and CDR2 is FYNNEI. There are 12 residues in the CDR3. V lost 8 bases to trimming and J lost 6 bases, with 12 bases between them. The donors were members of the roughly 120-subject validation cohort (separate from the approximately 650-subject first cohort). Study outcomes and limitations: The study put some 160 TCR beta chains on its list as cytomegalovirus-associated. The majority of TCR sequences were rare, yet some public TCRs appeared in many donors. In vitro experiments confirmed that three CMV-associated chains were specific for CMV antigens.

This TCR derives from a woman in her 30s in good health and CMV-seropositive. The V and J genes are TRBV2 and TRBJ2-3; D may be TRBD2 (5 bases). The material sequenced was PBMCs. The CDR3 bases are TGTGCCAGCTCCTTGGAGGCGGATACGCAGTATTTT. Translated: CASSLEADTQYF.